The clone carrying this T cell receptor (beta chain) was seen a handful of times. No antigen is known for it. The data are from a study of PD-1 blockade in classical Hodgkin lymphoma. Whole-study findings and limits: Relapsed/refractory patients reportedly had the lowest baseline TCR diversity, below newly diagnosed patients, who were below healthy donors. Still unresolved is the cause of the repertoire differences, which may be disease activity or prior therapy. Only CD4+ TCR diversity, not CD8+, had risen significantly by C4D1.

V shed 3 bases and J 2 bases; nucleotides not matched to a gene: 6. The germline CDR1 and CDR2 sequences are SGHRS and YFSETQ. The length of the CDR3 is 15 residues. Time point: cycle 4 day 1 (C4D1), after six to seven weeks of nivolumab. In every patient, relapse followed autologous stem cell transplantation, while exposure to brentuximab vedotin differed. Isolation of CD8+ T cells from thawed PBMCs used magnetic negative selection. The assay was immunoSEQ multiplex PCR, and TCRdb's table has in-frame clones only and misses some. The table has 4,100 or so clones, approximately 65% seen once; the top ten hold approximately 25%.

The sequence was obtained from a human donor with classical Hodgkin lymphoma. The chain employs TRBV5-1 and TRBJ2-3; 7 nucleotides align to TRBD1. Specimen: CD8+ T cells from blood, collected before the fourth cycle of nivolumab. CDR3 amino acids: CASSWRQGATDTQYF. In nucleotides, the CDR3 is TGCGCCAGCAGCTGGCGACAGGGAGCCACAGATACGCAGTATTTT.